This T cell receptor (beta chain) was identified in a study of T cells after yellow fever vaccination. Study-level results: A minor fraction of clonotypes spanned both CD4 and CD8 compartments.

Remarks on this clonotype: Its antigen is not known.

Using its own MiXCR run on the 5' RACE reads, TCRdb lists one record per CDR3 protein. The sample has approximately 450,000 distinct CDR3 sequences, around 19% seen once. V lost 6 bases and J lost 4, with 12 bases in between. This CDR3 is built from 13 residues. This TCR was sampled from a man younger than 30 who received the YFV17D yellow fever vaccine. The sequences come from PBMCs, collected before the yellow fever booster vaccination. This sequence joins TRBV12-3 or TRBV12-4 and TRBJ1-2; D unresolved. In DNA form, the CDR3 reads TGTGCCAGCAGCGGGTGGCAGGTCTATGGCTACACCTTC. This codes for CASSGWQVYGYTF.